Listed here are 24 T cell receptor beta chains from one sample, sequenced in a study of shared clonotypes between healthy human individuals. TCRdb's table, derived via immunoSEQ multiplex PCR, lists solely in-frame clones and lacks some. Seen here are 2 million to 2.5 million clones, around 95% observed once, and the top ten hold 0.13%. Input material: naive CD4+ T cells sorted from blood. As to subset: CD45RA+ positively selected. The receptors come from a young man in good health.

The rearrangement links TRBV12-5 to TRBJ1-1; D is undetermined. V lost 0 bases, J lost 1 base, and 9 bases lay in between. Germline CDR1 reads LGHNT; CDR2 reads FRNRAP. The CDR3 spans 15 residues. CDR3: CASGLVRRTNTEAFF. The CDR3 DNA reads as TGTGCTAGTGGTTTGGTAAGGCGGACGAACACTGAAGCTTTCTTT.

CDR3 coding DNA: TGTGCCAGCAGTAACCAACTAGAGAATGAGCAGTTCTTC. Amino acids: CASSNQLENEQFF. The gene calls are TRBV27 and TRBJ2-1; D perhaps matches TRBD2 (5 bases). The CDR3 is made up of 13 amino acids. V was trimmed by 5 bases and J by 7 bases, leaving 12 bases between them. The germline V gene has CDR1 MNHEY and CDR2 SMNVEV (reference sequence).

This rearrangement joins TRBV5-1 to TRBJ2-7; tentative D call: TRBD2 (6 bases). The CDR3 consists of 14 residues. V lost 3 bases and J 0 bases, leaving 10 bases between the germline ends. The germline V gene has CDR1 SGHRS and CDR2 YFSETQ. The DNA for the CDR3 is TGCGCCAGCAGCTGGGGACTGAGCTCCTACGAGCAGTACTTC. Amino acid sequence: CASSWGLSSYEQYF.

The chain joins TRBV7-2 to TRBJ2-5, with D uncertain. Trimming cost V 6 bases and J 8 bases, with 22 bases left between them. CDR1 and CDR2 from the germline V gene are SGHTA and FQGNSA. This CDR3 spans 15 amino acids. The CDR3 sequence: CASSLSLATLQTQYF. Written as DNA, the CDR3 is TGTGCCAGCAGTCTGAGCCTCGCTACTCTACAAACCCAGTACTTC.

Turning to this clone: The same CDR3 also results from other DNA sequences found in this sample. CDR3 residues: CASSLAEPGYTF. In DNA, the CDR3 is TGTGCCAGCAGCTTAGCAGAGCCCGGCTACACCTTC. The J gene is TRBJ1-2, the V gene TRBV7-9; D remains unclear. The CDR3 has 12 amino acids. In germline, CDR1 is SEHNR, CDR2 FQNEAQ (reference sequence). V lost 0 bases and J lost 8, with 7 bases in between.

This chain links TRBV5-1 with TRBJ2-5; 11 positions match TRBD2. The CDR3 length is 16 residues. Trimming took 4 bases from V and 5 from J; bases not matched to a gene: 10. Germline assignment: CDR1 SGHRS and CDR2 YFSETQ. CDR3 DNA sequence: TGCGCCAGCAGCCCCCTTACTAGCGGGAGTACGGAGACCCAGTACTTC. Its protein is CASSPLTSGSTETQYF.

The chain carries TRBV5-4 and TRBJ2-1, with 16 bases matching TRBD2. V dropped 2 bases and J dropped 10; count of bases not matched to a gene: 6. The CDR3 loop spans 16 amino acids. Looked up from germline, CDR1 is SGHNT and CDR2 is YYREEE (reference sequence). The CDR3 reads CASSLSGLAGGWEQFF. The CDR3 DNA reads as TGTGCCAGCAGCTTATCGGGACTAGCGGGAGGGTGGGAGCAGTTCTTC.

The chain has TRBV7-3 and TRBJ1-1; D uncertain. Deletions cut 7 bases from V and 1 base from J, with 10 bases between. This CDR3 has 13 residues. The germline V gene encodes CDR1 SGHTA and CDR2 FQGTGA. The CDR3 spells CASTQQPNTEAFF. The CDR3 DNA is TGTGCCAGCACCCAACAGCCGAACACTGAAGCTTTCTTT.

Comments on this clone: One end of the junction does not line up with germline, which may come from a read error. This chain links TRBV7-7 with TRBJ2-3; possibly TRBD2 for D (6 bases). The V gene's germline CDR1 is SSHAT and CDR2 FNYEAQ (reference sequence). This CDR3 region has 14 residues. CDR3 region: CASSLGRGADTQYF. The CDR3 DNA reads TGTGCTAGCAGCTTAGGGCGGGGCGCAGATACGCAGTATTTT.

The chain is built from TRBV5-6 and TRBJ2-3; 10 nucleotides line up with TRBD2. The germline gives CDR1 SGHDT, CDR2 YYEEEE. J lost 6 bases, V lost 7 bases, and 11 bases had no gene match. The CDR3 has 15 amino acids. The DNA of the CDR3 is TGTGCCAGCGGGACCCCCAGCGGGAGGGGCGATACGCAGTATTTT. It yields the protein CASGTPSGRGDTQYF.

The chain uses TRBV6-5 and TRBJ2-7; D tentatively reads TRBD1 or TRBD2 (5 bases each). The CDR3 has 13 amino acids. The V end lost 0 bases, the J end lost 9 bases, and 12 bases lay between the germline ends. In germline, CDR1 is MNHEY, CDR2 SVGAGI. The CDR3 DNA is TGTGCCAGCAGTTACTCTAGCGTCGGGGCGCAGTACTTC. Translating it yields CASSYSSVGAQYF.

The chain combines TRBV19 with TRBJ2-7; possibly TRBD2 for D (6 bases). CDR3 length equals 12 residues. The ends were cut back, 8 bases at V and 5 bases at J, with 13 bases in the middle. The V gene's germline CDR1 is LNHDA and CDR2 SQIVND (reference sequence). The DNA for the CDR3 is TGTGCCAGTCCCGAGGGACTCCACGAGCAGTACTTC. It codes for CASPEGLHEQYF.

This clone was detected once. This chain connects TRBV28 to TRBJ1-4, with D possibly being TRBD1 (5 bases). The V and J ends lost 2 bases and 6 bases respectively, with 13 bases between them. Germline V lookup: CDR1 MDHEN, CDR2 SYDVKM. The CDR3 has 15 residues. CDR3: CASSLVTGTHEKLFF. The CDR3 DNA sequence: TGTGCCAGCAGTTTAGTGACCGGGACTCATGAAAAACTGTTTTTT.

This clone was seen only once. The chain couples TRBV10-3 to TRBJ2-1; D is unclear. Looked up from germline, CDR1 is ENHRY and CDR2 is SYGVKD. Trimming shortened V by 6 bases and J by 8 bases, and 14 bases separated the two germline ends. The CDR3 spans 13 residues. The CDR3 protein is CAIRGSLGDEQFF. The CDR3 DNA reads TGTGCCATCAGGGGAAGTCTTGGGGATGAGCAGTTCTTC.

The chain recombines TRBV5-4 with TRBJ2-3; D is undetermined. The CDR3 sequence is 12 residues long. V was pared by 4 bases and J by 5 bases, with 8 bases between. Germline lookup yields CDR1 SGHNT and CDR2 YYREEE (reference sequence). The CDR3 sequence: CASSLTRDTQYF. The CDR3 DNA is TGTGCCAGCAGCCTAACACGAGATACGCAGTATTTT.

The chain links TRBV6-5 to TRBJ2-5; no clear D. CDR1 and CDR2 (germline): MNHEY, SVGAGI. The CDR3 consists of 14 residues. V was pared by 4 bases and J by 5 bases, with 14 bases between. CDR3 coding DNA: TGTGCCAGCAGTTCCCAACGGCCCCGGGAGACCCAGTACTTC. This gives the protein CASSSQRPRETQYF.

V usage is TRBV28 and J usage is TRBJ2-3; 7 bases line up with TRBD1. Trimming removed 6 bases from V and 5 bases from J; junction bases left unmatched: 8. The germline CDR1 and CDR2 sequences are MDHEN and SYDVKM. The CDR3 extends over 14 amino acids. CDR3 residues: CASSRTGGKDTQYF. CDR3 sequence (DNA): TGTGCCAGCAGCCGGACAGGTGGGAAAGATACGCAGTATTTT.

This chain connects TRBV6-6 to TRBJ1-5; D is possibly TRBD1 (6 bases). The CDR3 extends over 13 amino acids. Germline CDR1 reads MNHNY; CDR2 reads SVGAGI (reference sequence). Between the trimmed V and J ends, which lost 7 bases and 7 bases, there was a span of 14 bases. CDR3 amino acids: CASTIQGNQPQHF. The CDR3 DNA sequence: TGTGCCAGCACCATACAGGGAAACCAGCCCCAGCATTTT.

This chain connects TRBV28 to TRBJ1-4, with 8 bases matching TRBD1. J lost 3 bases, V lost 5 bases, and 5 bases had no gene match. CDR1 and CDR2 (germline): MDHEN, SYDVKM. The CDR3 has 15 residues. The CDR3 protein is CASSVPTGANEKLFF. For the CDR3, the DNA is TGTGCCAGCAGTGTGCCGACAGGGGCTAATGAAAAACTGTTTTTT.

This chain joins TRBV6-6 and TRBJ2-1; 10 bases align to TRBD1. This CDR3 is 15 amino acids long. V lost 5 bases, J lost 12 bases, and 13 bases stayed unmatched. The germline V gene encodes CDR1 MNHNY and CDR2 SVGAGI (reference sequence). The chain's CDR3 is CASSVSGTGEGGQFF. DNA of the CDR3: TGTGCCAGCAGTGTCTCCGGGACAGGGGAAGGGGGGCAGTTCTTC.

The rearrangement joins TRBV10-3 to TRBJ1-1; D is unclear. CDR1 is ENHRY and CDR2 is SYGVKD in the germline V gene. CDR3 length: 13 residues. Trimming shortened V by 6 bases and J by 1 base, and 9 bases separated the two germline ends. The CDR3 spells CAIRPAGNTEAFF. CDR3 nucleotide sequence: TGTGCCATCAGACCGGCAGGGAACACTGAAGCTTTCTTT.

The J gene is TRBJ1-5, the V gene TRBV10-3; no reliable D call. Germline V lookup: CDR1 ENHRY, CDR2 SYGVKD. This CDR3 has 17 amino acids. Deletions cut 2 bases from V and 2 bases from J, with 16 bases between. CDR3 coding DNA: TGTGCCATCAGTGAGGGTGGTATAGGGAGAGGCAATCAGCCCCAGCATTTT. Translated, it gives CAISEGGIGRGNQPQHF.

The chain carries TRBV5-4 and TRBJ2-5; D gene uncertain. The CDR3 is made up of 15 amino acids. V was clipped by 0 bases and J by 2 bases, with 11 bases between them. Germline V CDR1 and CDR2: SGHNT, YYREEE (reference sequence). CDR3 in DNA: TGTGCCAGCAGCTTGGATTTGGCCTTACAAGAGACCCAGTACTTC. Its protein is CASSLDLALQETQYF.

The J gene is TRBJ2-7, the V gene TRBV7-8, with 7 bases identical to TRBD1. Germline V CDR1 and CDR2: SGHVS, FQNEAQ. V lost 5 bases, J lost 4 bases, and 11 bases stayed unmatched. This CDR3 spans 15 amino acids. The CDR3 DNA is TGTGCCAGCAGCCCTTGGACAGGAATGGGGTACGAGCAGTACTTC. Translation gives CASSPWTGMGYEQYF. Using reference TRBV7-8 and TRBJ2-7 for the parts outside the CDR3, the full variable domain is GAGVSQSPRYKVAKRGQDVALRCDPISGHVSLFWYQQALGQGPEFLTYFQNEAQLDKSGLPSDRFFAERPEGSVSTLKIQRTQQEDSAVYLCASSPWTGMGYEQYFGPGTRLTVT.